This T cell receptor beta chain was profiled in a study of T cell repertoires in cytomegalovirus infection (dated by TCRdb to 2018 to 2020). Some background on the complete study: Donor HLA type was relevant to the analysis, as public TCR beta signatures indicated carriage of CMV infection together with the matching HLA type. The investigation overall reported the following: Carriers of CMV infection plus the relevant HLA type were discriminated by the cumulative frequency of public TCR beta family members in the study cohort and in an independent roughly 350-donor cohort. The ex vivo response was dominated by HLA-C-restricted CMV-specific TCR beta clonotypes, which also provided the single most frequent clonotype in two of eight donors.

This clonotype was detected many times. Its antigen is unknown. There are no base qualities to consult, and no much larger clone falls within one base. Sequenced using an Illumina HiSeq 1500. The raw public data were reprocessed by TCRdb itself: fastp quality trimming at Q25, MiXCR clonotype calling, in-frame beta chains only. Rows with one shared CDR3 protein collapse into an entry with the most common genes and DNA. For this sample there are roughly 310,000 distinct CDR3 sequences; about a sixth appear just once. The ten largest clones capture around 11% of the sample. Looking up the germline V gene yields CDR1 SGHTA and CDR2 FQGNSA. From cysteine to phenylalanine, the CDR3 is 15 amino acids long. The DNA shown is the 45-base CDR3, in frame from base 1. V loses 5 bases of germline sequence and J loses 2 bases, and the interval between the two ends is 12 bases.

The rearranged segments are TRBV7-2 and TRBJ2-2, and perhaps TRBD2 as D gene, on 6 matching bases. Sample: PBMCs. The source is a human donor in good health (CMV status not recorded). Some clones in this sample may be carry-over from other donors' samples. DNA sequence: TGTGCCAGCAGCCATGGGGGGTCCAACACCGGGGAGCTGTTTTTT. It translates to CASSHGGSNTGELFF.